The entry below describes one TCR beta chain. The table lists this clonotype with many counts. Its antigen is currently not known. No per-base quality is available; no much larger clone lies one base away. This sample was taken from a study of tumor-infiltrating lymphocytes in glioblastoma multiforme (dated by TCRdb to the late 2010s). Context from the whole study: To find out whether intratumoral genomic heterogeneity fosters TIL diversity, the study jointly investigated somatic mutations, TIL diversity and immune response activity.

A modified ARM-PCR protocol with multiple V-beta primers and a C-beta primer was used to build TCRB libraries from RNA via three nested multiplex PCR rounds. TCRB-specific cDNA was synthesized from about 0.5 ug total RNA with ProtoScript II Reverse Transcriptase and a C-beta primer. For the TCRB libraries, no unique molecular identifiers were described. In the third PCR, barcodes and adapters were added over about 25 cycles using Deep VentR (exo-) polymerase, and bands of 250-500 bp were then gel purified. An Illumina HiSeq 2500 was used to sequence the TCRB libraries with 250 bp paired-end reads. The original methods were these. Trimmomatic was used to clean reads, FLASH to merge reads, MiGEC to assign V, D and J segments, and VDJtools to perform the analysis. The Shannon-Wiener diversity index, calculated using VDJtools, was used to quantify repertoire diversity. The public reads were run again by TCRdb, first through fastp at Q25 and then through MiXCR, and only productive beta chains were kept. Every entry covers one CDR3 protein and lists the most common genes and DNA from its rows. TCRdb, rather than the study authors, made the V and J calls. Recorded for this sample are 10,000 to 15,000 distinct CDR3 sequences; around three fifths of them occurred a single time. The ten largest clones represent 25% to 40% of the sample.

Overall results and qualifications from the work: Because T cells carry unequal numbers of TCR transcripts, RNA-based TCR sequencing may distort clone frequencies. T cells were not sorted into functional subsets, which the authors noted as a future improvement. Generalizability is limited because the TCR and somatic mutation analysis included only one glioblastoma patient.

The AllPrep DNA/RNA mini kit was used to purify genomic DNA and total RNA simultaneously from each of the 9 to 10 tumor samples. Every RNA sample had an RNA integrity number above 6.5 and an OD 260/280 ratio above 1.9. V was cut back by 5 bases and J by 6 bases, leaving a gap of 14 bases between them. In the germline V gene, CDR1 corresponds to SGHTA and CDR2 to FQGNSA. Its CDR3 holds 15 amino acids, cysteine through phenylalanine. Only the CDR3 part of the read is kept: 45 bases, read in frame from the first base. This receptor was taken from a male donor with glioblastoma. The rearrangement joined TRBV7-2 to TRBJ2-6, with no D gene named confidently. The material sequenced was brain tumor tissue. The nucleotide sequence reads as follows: TGTGCCAGCAGCCTTCACGCCGCGGAGGCCAACGTCCTGACTTTC. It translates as CASSLHAAEANVLTF.